This paragraph reports one TCR beta chain. Its antigen is unidentified. The data were obtained in a study of T cell responses to AZD1222 COVID-19 vaccine. Assay: immunoSEQ multiplex PCR; the TCRdb copy retains only in-frame clones and omits some. The sample records more than 50,000 clones, roughly 86% being singletons. Broader study findings: Recipients of AZD1222 seropositive at baseline numbered only 5 or 6. Donors in the cohort were predominantly white British and more often female, and clonal diversity was possibly underestimated. Unmutated variant regions are reportedly the target of nearly half of TCRs that are spike-specific.

The CDR3 covers 16 residues. J gave up 8 bases and V 7 bases, and 13 bases lay outside the gene matches. CDR1 and CDR2 (germline): MNHEY, SMNVEV (reference sequence). The receptor comes from an adult who received the AZD1222 COVID-19 vaccine. The chain employs TRBV27 and TRBJ2-3; 12 bases are shared with TRBD2. Material: peripheral blood, obtained 28 days after the second AZD1222 dose. CDR3 nucleotides: TGTGCCAGCACCCCCCTTTCTAGCGGGAGGGTTAGTACGCAGTATTTT. Translation gives CASTPLSSGRVSTQYF.